A single sample is the source of the 8 T cell receptor beta chains below, sequenced in a study of cytomegalovirus exposure and HLA in healthy donors. The PCR made use of 60 Vbeta and 13 Jbeta primers. The table came from immunoSEQ multiplex PCR; TCRdb's copy has only in-frame clones and leaves some out. The sample has 200,000 to 250,000 clones, more than 65% seen once. Sequenced sample: PBMCs. Source of these receptors: a woman in her twenties or thirties in good health and CMV-seronegative.

This clone was counted a few times. CDR3 nucleotide sequence: TGTGCCAGCAGCGTAGACGCGGGAGGGACCTACGAGCAGTACTTC. Translation gives CASSVDAGGTYEQYF. The chain combines TRBV9 with TRBJ2-7; 9 bases agree with TRBD2. J was trimmed by 2 bases and V by 0 bases; bases with no gene match: 3. This CDR3 region has 15 residues. Germline assignment: CDR1 SGDLS and CDR2 YYNGEE. Based on the CDR3 plus reference TRBV9 and TRBJ2-7, the full variable domain is DSGVTQTPKHLITATGQRVTLRCSPRSGDLSVYWYQQSLDQGLQFLIQYYNGEERAKGNILERFSAQQFPDLHSELNLSSLELGDSALYFCASSVDAGGTYEQYFGPGTRLTVT.

The V and J genes are TRBV18 and TRBJ1-1, with D perhaps TRBD1 (5 bases). Germline assignment: CDR1 KGHSH and CDR2 LQKENI. This CDR3 comprises 17 residues. Trimming pared 4 bases from V and 0 bases from J, leaving 18 bases between. The CDR3: CASSRGVGVGMNTEAFF. CDR3 nucleotide sequence: TGTGCCAGCTCACGCGGCGTAGGGGTAGGAATGAACACTGAAGCTTTCTTT.

J is TRBJ1-1 and V is TRBV5-6; possibly TRBD1 for D (5 bases). Trimming stripped 2 bases from V and 8 bases from J, with 13 bases between. The CDR3 runs 13 residues. Germline CDR1 and CDR2: SGHDT and YYEEEE. CDR3: CASSFGAGGEAFF. DNA of the CDR3: TGTGCCAGCAGCTTCGGCGCGGGGGGGGAAGCTTTCTTT.

This clone showed up just a few times. J is TRBJ2-5 and V is TRBV11-3; the match to TRBD1 covers 7 bases. Germline V gene lookup returns CDR1 SGHNT and CDR2 YENEEA. V shed 1 base, J shed 5 bases, and the junction held 7 bases outside the gene matches. This CDR3 contains 15 residues. The DNA of the CDR3 is TGTGCCAGCAGCTTAGGGGACAGAATGGGGGAGACCCAGTACTTC. Translated, it gives CASSLGDRMGETQYF.

In nucleotides, the CDR3 is TGTGCCATCAGCCCTACAGGGGGCATTGGCACTGAAGCTTTCTTT. Protein: CAISPTGGIGTEAFF. The gene calls are TRBV10-3 and TRBJ1-1, with 9 bases aligning to TRBD1. The CDR3 has 15 amino acids. V lost 6 bases, J lost 4 bases, and 9 bases stayed unmatched. The germline V gene encodes CDR1 ENHRY and CDR2 SYGVKD.

The chain recombines TRBV4-2 with TRBJ2-5; D might be TRBD2 (6 bases). Trimming pared 4 bases from V and 0 bases from J, leaving 12 bases between. The germline gives CDR1 LGHNA, CDR2 YNFKEQ. The CDR3 length is 15 residues. CDR3 in amino acids: CASSRTRGNQETQYF. In DNA form, the CDR3 reads TGTGCCAGCAGCCGTACTCGGGGGAACCAAGAGACCCAGTACTTC.

A word on this clone: The junction departs from the called germline gene at one end, perhaps through a read error. The chain links TRBV7-7 to TRBJ2-5; TRBD2 is a possible D gene (5 bases). CDR1 and CDR2 (germline): SSHAT, FNYEAQ (reference sequence). CDR3 size: 15 residues. This CDR3 reads CASSLGGQRSETQYF. In nucleotides, the CDR3 is TGTGCTAGCAGCTTAGGAGGCCAGAGGTCGGAGACCCAGTACTTC.

The chain joins TRBV11-3 to TRBJ1-1; D might be TRBD1 (6 bases). This CDR3 spans 14 amino acids. Germline loops: CDR1 SGHNT, CDR2 YENEEA. V was trimmed by 1 base and J by 4 bases, leaving 10 bases between them. The CDR3 protein is CASSLGQVPTEAFF. CDR3 nucleotides: TGTGCCAGCAGCTTAGGACAGGTACCCACTGAAGCTTTCTTT.